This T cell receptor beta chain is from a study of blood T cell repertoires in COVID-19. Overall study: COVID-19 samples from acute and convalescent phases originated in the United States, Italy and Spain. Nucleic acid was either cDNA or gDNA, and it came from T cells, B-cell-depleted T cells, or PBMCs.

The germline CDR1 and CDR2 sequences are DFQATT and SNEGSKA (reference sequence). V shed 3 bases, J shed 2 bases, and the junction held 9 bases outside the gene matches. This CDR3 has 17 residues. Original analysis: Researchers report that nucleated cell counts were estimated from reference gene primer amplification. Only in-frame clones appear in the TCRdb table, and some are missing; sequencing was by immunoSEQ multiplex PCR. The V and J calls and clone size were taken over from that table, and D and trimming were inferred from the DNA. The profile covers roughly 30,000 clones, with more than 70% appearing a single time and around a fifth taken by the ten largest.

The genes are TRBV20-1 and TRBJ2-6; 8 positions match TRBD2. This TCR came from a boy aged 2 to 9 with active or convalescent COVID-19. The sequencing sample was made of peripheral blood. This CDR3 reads CSASSSGRSPGANVLTF. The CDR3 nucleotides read TGCAGTGCTAGTTCCAGCGGGAGATCCCCTGGGGCCAACGTCCTGACTTTC.